Listed below are T cell receptor beta chains from one sample, sequenced in a study of T-cell reconstitution after alpha-beta-depleted transplantation in children. Via MiXCR, TCRdb re-called the PCR reads, giving one row per CDR3 protein. The data show fewer than 35,000 distinct CDR3 sequences, with roughly 5.7% seen just once and 5.5% to 7% held by the top ten. The material was PBMCs, mostly from graft donor cells, obtained 180 days after TCRalphabeta/CD19-depleted stem cell transplant. The receptors were gathered from a male patient aged 5 to 17 who had a stem cell transplant for acute myeloid leukemia, so the T cells may come from the graft donor. Each CDR3 is given without its conserved first and last residue. The listing skips clone size in some rows; elsewhere it reads once, few, many or a size class.

TRBJ2-1,many,14,TRBV5-6,ASSWGSGRSYNEQF
TRBJ2-4,many,12,TRBV12-3/TRBV12-4,ASSLSGTKNIQY
TRBJ2-5,many,11,TRBV20-1,SARDRVGETQY
TRBJ2-3,many,12,TRBV7-2,ASITAGPTDTQY
TRBJ2-1,many,13,TRBV9,ASSVSLGSSNEQF
TRBJ2-3,many,9,TRBV5-8,ASSLISTQY
TRBJ2-7,many,14,TRBV3-1,ASSQLSGQANGEQY
TRBJ2-7,many,12,TRBV7-6,ASSPTGGQGEQY
TRBJ2-7,many,13,TRBV27,ASSLSGQGAYEQY
TRBJ2-1,many,12,TRBV29-1,SAIDRSPYNEQF
TRBJ1-1,many,14,TRBV5-4,ASSRGDVGGSTEAF
TRBJ2-3,many,13,TRBV20-1,SATGTSGGGDTQY
TRBJ2-7,many,12,TRBV29-1,SGKGRIWPYEQY
TRBJ2-5,many,13,TRBV6-6,ASSFGTAARETQY
TRBJ2-7,many,14,TRBV9,ASSPSPPGGRNEQY
TRBJ2-3,many,11,TRBV29-1,SVEDGRGDTQY
TRBJ1-6,many,13,TRBV18,ASQKPDRDNSPLH
TRBJ2-7,many,13,TRBV20-1,SARLPSGASYEQY
TRBJ2-7,many,11,TRBV5-1,ASSQNRAYEQY
TRBJ1-5,many,12,TRBV19,ASSRGQDNQPQH
TRBJ1-2,many,10,TRBV30,AWSSGDWGYT
TRBJ2-3,many,15,TRBV19,ASSPRTAGVSTDTQY
TRBJ2-1,few,11,TRBV7-9,ASSLATYNEQF
TRBJ1-2,many,11,TRBV6-2/TRBV6-3,ASTRRGDYGYT
TRBJ2-3,medium-sized,11,TRBV29-1,SVEAITGRTQY
TRBJ2-3,few,13,TRBV5-4,ASRDDRGLQDTQY
TRBJ1-2,many,9,TRBV28,ASSSFYGYT
TRBJ1-2,NA,13,TRBV30,AWSPFGRETYGYT
TRBJ2-7,many,13,TRBV15,ATSRDSGLAREQY
TRBJ2-1,many,13,TRBV20-1,SAIITGGARNEQF
TRBJ2-2,many,10,TRBV30,AWSLNTGELF
TRBJ2-7,many,11,TRBV12-3/TRBV12-4,ASSLIGFYEQY
TRBJ1-3,few,11,TRBV19,AIRTGDGNTIY
TRBJ2-1,many,10,TRBV7-3,ASSLNPTEQF
TRBJ2-1,many,13,TRBV12-3/TRBV12-4,ASSYGAGGPYEQF
TRBJ2-2,many,12,TRBV12-3/TRBV12-4,ASSAGRLGGELF
TRBJ1-5,many,12,TRBV20-1,SAGPTGVGQPQH
TRBJ2-1,NA,11,TRBV5-6,ASSPGLLCEQF
TRBJ2-7,many,13,TRBV28,ASSLSGTGSREQY
TRBJ2-3,many,12,TRBV6-2/TRBV6-3,ASSSTILADTQY
TRBJ2-1,many,14,TRBV27,ASTSASGRTYNEQF
TRBJ2-3,many,16,TRBV7-2,ASSLATSGRVGTDTQY